The following is a T cell receptor (beta chain) sequence with its context. Investigators sorted PBMCs to obtain both CD4+ and CD8+ T cells. cDNA reverse transcribed from extracted RNA served as the sequencing template. The method was immunoSEQ multiplex PCR; TCRdb's version includes in-frame clones alone and lacks a portion of them. The sample carries some 170,000 clones, around 71% recorded once. The data are from a study of CD8+ T cells in alopecia areata. About the study: Treated patients took oral tofacitinib at 5 to 10 mg twice daily. Tofacitinib continued for 6 to 18 months and was then withheld for 6 months.

The V gene's germline CDR1 is LNHNV and CDR2 YYDKDF (reference sequence). CDR3 length equals 19 residues. V lost 1 base to trimming and J lost 4 bases; unmatched junction nucleotides: 15. Sequenced here: CD8+ T cells sorted from blood, sampled at week 0. The sequence derives from a human donor with alopecia areata. V is TRBV15 and J is TRBJ2-3, with TRBD1 identical over 9 bases. The CDR3 DNA reads as TGTGCCACCAGCAGAGGATGGTTGTCCGGACAGGGGTTTGCAGATACGCAGTATTTT. It is translated as CATSRGWLSGQGFADTQYF.